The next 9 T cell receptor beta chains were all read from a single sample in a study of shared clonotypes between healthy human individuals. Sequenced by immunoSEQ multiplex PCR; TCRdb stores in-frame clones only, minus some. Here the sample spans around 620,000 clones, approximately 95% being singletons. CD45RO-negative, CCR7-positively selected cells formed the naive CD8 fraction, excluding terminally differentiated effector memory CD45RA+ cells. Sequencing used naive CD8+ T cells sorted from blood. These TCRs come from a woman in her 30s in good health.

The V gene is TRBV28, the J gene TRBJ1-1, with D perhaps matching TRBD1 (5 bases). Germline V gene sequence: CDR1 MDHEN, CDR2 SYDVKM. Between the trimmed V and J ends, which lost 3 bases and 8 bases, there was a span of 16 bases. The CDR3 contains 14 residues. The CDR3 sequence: CASSLRGLGREAFF. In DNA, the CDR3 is TGTGCCAGCAGTTTGAGAGGTCTGGGACGGGAAGCTTTCTTT.

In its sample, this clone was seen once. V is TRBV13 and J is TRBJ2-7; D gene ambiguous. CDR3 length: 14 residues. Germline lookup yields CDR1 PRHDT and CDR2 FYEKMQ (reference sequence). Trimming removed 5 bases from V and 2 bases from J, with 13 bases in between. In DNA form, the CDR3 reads TGTGCCAGCAGCCACTCCGCGGAACCCTACGAGCAGTACTTC. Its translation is CASSHSAEPYEQYF.

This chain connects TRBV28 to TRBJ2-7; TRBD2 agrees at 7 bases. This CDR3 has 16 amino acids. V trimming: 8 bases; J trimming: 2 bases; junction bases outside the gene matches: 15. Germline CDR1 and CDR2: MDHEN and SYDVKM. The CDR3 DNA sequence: TGTGCCAGCGTACCAACCGGGACTACCAGAGCCTACGAGCAGTACTTC. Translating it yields CASVPTGTTRAYEQYF.

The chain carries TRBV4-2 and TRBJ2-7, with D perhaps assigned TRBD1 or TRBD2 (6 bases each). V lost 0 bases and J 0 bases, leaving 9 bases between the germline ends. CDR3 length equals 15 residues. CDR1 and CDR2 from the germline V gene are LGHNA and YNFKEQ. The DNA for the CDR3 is TGTGCCAGCAGCCAAGATAAGGGGGGCTCCTACGAGCAGTACTTC. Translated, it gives CASSQDKGGSYEQYF.

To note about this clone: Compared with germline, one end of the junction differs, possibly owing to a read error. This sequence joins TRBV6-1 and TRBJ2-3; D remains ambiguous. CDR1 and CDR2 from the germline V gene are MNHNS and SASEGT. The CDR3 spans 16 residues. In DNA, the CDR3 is TGTGCCATCAGTGAGTCGGGCCCATCTAGCACAGATACGCAGTATTTT. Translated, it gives CAISESGPSSTDTQYF.

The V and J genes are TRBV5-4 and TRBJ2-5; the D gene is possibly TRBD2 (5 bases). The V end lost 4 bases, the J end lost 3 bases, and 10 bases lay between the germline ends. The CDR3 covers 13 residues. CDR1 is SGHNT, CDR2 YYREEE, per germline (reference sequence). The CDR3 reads CASSPAEKETQYF. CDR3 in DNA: TGTGCCAGCAGCCCAGCGGAAAAAGAGACCCAGTACTTC. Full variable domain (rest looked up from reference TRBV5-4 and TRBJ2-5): ETGVTQSPTHLIKTRGQQVTLRCSSQSGHNTVSWYQQALGQGPQFIFQYYREEENGRGNFPPRFSGLQFPNYSSELNVNALELDDSALYLCASSPAEKETQYFGPGTRLLVL.

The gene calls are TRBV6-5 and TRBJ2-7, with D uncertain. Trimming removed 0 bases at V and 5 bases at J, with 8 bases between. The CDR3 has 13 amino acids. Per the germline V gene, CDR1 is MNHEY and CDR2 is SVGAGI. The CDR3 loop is CASSYSPRDEQYF. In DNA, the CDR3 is TGTGCCAGCAGTTACTCGCCCCGGGACGAGCAGTACTTC.

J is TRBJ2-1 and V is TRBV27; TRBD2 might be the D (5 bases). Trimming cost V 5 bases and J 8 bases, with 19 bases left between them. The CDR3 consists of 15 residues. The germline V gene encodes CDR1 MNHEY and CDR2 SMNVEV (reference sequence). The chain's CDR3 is CASSPSERRGYEQFF. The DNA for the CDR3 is TGTGCCAGCAGTCCTTCTGAGCGACGGGGTTATGAGCAGTTCTTC.

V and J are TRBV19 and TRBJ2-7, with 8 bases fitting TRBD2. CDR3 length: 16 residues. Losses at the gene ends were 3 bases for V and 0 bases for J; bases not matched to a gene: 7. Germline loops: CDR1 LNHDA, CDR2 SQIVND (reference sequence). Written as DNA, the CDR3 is TGTGCCAGTAGTATCCCCCTGGCGGGGGGCTCCTACGAGCAGTACTTC. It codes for CASSIPLAGGSYEQYF.